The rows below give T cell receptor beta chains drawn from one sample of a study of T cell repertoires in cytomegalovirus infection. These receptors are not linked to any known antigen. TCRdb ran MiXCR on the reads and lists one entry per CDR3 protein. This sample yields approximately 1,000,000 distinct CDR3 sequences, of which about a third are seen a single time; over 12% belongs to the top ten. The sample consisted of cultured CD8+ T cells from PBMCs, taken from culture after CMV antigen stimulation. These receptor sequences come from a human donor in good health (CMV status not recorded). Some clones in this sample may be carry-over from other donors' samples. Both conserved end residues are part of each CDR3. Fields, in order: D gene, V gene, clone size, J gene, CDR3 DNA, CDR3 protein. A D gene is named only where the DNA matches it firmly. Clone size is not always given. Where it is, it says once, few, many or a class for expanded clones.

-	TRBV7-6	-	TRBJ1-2	TGTGCCAGCAGCTTTTCCGACGGGACGGCCGATGGCTACACCTTC	CASSFSDGTADGYTF
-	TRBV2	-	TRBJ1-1	TGTGCCAGCAAGACAGCTGAAGCTTTCTTT	CASKTAEAFF
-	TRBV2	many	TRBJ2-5	TGTGCCAGCAGTGTGACGGCCGGGTACTTC	CASSVTAGYF
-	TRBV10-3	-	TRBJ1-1	TGTGCCATCAGTGAGTCGACAAACACTGAAGCTTTCTTT	CAISESTNTEAFF
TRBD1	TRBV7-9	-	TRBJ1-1	TGTGCCAGCAGCCGACCGGACAGGCCCACTGAAGCTTTCTTT	CASSRPDRPTEAFF
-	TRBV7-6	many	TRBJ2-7	TGTGCCAGCAGCTCCGGTGCTCACCCCTACGAGCAGTACTTC	CASSSGAHPYEQYF
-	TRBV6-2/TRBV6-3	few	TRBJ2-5	TGTGCCAGCACCTCATTAACGGCGGAGACCCAGTACTTC	CASTSLTAETQYF
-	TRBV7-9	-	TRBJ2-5	TGTGCCAGCAGCATATTACAGGACCAAGAGACCCAGTACTTC	CASSILQDQETQYF
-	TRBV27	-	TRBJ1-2	TGTGCCAGCAGTTTATCGTTGGAGGGGTCGGGCTATGGCTACACCTTC	CASSLSLEGSGYGYTF
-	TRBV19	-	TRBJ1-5	TGTGCCAGTCGCCCAGGGGCGAGGAGCAATCAGCCCCAGCATTTT	CASRPGARSNQPQHF
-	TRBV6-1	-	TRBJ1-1	TGTGCCAGCAGTGACACAGGGACCACTGAAGCTTTCTTT	CASSDTGTTEAFF
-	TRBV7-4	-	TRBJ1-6	TGTGCCAGCAGGCACCGGGACAACTATAATTCACCCCTCCACTTT	CASRHRDNYNSPLHF
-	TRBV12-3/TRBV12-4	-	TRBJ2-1	TGTGCCAGCAGTCCCAAGGGATTTATGAGCGATGAGCAGTTCTTC	CASSPKGFMSDEQFF
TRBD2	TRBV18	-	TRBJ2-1	TGTGCCAGCTCACCACCGATAAGCGGGGGGGCCCTCAATGAGCAGTTCTTC	CASSPPISGGALNEQFF
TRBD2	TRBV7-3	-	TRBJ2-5	TGTGCCAGCAGTCCTAGCGGGGGGGCGGAGACCCAGTACTTC	CASSPSGGAETQYF
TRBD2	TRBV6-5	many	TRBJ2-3	TGTGCCAGCAGTCCTGGGCCAGCGGGGTTTTCTGATACGCAGTATTTT	CASSPGPAGFSDTQYF
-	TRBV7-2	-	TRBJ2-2	TGTGCCAGCAGCTTAGGCTTGCGGCGGCTCACCGGGGAGCTGTTTTTT	CASSLGLRRLTGELFF
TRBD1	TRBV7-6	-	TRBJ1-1	TGTGCCAACAGCTTCTTGGACAGGGTCACTGAAGCTTTCTTT	CANSFLDRVTEAFF
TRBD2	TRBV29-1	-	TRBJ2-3	TGCAGCGTTGAAGAGCGGGGGGGCCACTCAGATACGCAGTATTTT	CSVEERGGHSDTQYF
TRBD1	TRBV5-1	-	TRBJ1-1	TGCGCCAGCAGGTTGTGGCTAGGGACAGCCGACACTGAAGCTTTCTTT	CASRLWLGTADTEAFF
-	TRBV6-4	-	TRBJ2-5	TGTGCCAGCAGTCCAATTCGGGCGGGACAGTACCTATTCCAAGAGACCCAGTACTTC	CASSPIRAGQYLFQETQYF
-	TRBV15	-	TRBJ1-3	TGTGCCACCAGGAACAGGGCACCCTCTGGAAACACCATATATTTT	CATRNRAPSGNTIYF
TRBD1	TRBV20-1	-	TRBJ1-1	TGCAGTGCTCAGGACAGGGAGGGCACTGAAGCTTTCTTT	CSAQDREGTEAFF
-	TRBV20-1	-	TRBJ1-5	TGCAGTGCTAGTGGAGTGAATAGCAATCAGCCCCAGCATTTT	CSASGVNSNQPQHF
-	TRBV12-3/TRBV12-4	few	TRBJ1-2	TGTGCCAGCAGTTTAGGGCGGCCCGGGGTCTATGGCTACACCTTC	CASSLGRPGVYGYTF
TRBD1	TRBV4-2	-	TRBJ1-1	TGTGCCAGCAGCCCATATGGGACAGGGCCCACTGAAGCTTTCTTT	CASSPYGTGPTEAFF
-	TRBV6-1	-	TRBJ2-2	TGTGCCAGCAGTGAACGGGGACGGTATGAGGACACCGGGGAGCTGTTTTTT	CASSERGRYEDTGELFF
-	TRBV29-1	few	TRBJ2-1	TGCAGCGTTCATGTCGGGCAGCTGAGGAACAATGAGCAGTTCTTC	CSVHVGQLRNNEQFF
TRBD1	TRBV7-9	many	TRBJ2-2	TGTGCCAGCAGCCTTCGACAGGGTGTCACCGGGGAGCTGTTTTTT	CASSLRQGVTGELFF
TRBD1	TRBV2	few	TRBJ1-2	TGTGCCAGCAGTCGGATAAGCGCAGGGGGCGACAACTATGGCTACACCTTC	CASSRISAGGDNYGYTF
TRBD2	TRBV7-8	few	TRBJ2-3	TGTGCCAGCAGCAAGTATCCTAGCGGGGACACAGATACGCAGTATTTT	CASSKYPSGDTDTQYF
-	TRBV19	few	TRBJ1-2	TGTGCCAGTAGTATTCTCTGGGGGCTTGACTATGGCTACACCTTC	CASSILWGLDYGYTF
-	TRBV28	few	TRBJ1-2	TGTGCCAGCAGTTTGGAGATATACAAGGGTGAAGAAGGTGGCTACACCTTC	CASSLEIYKGEEGGYTF